The sample holds one count of the clone carrying this T cell receptor beta chain. The data originate from a study of technical replicates of blood from several donors. Trimming took off 3 bases at V and 1 base at J, with 7 bases between the two ends. Germline loops: CDR1 SGHRS, CDR2 YFSETQ. The CDR3 runs 13 residues. Clones were read by immunoSEQ multiplex PCR, and TCRdb kept only the in-frame ones, dropping some. The profile shows 53,000 or so clones, over 85% of them singletons. Sequencing used PBMCs. The origin of this receptor is a human donor in good health. Some clones in this sample may be carry-over from other donors' samples. The gene calls are TRBV5-1 and TRBJ1-1; a possible D gene is TRBD1 (5 bases). CDR3 region: CASSSDKNTEAFF. CDR3 in DNA: TGCGCCAGCAGCTCGGACAAGAACACTGAAGCTTTCTTT.